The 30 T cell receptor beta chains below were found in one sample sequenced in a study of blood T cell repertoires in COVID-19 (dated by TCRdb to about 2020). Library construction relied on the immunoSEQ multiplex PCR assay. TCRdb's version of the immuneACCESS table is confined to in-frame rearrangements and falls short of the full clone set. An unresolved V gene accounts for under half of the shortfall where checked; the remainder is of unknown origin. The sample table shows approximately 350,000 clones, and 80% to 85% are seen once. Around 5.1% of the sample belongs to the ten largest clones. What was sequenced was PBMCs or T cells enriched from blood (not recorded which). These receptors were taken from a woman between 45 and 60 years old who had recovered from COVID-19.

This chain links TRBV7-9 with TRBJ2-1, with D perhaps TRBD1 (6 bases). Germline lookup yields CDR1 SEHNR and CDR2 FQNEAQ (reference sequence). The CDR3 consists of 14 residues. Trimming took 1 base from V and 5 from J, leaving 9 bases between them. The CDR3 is CASSLETGNNEQFF. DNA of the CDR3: TGTGCCAGCAGCTTAGAGACAGGTAACAATGAGCAGTTCTTC.

The CDR3 reads CASSGTGGVYGYTF. The DNA for the CDR3 is TGTGCCAGCAGCGGGACAGGGGGCGTCTATGGCTACACCTTC. The rearrangement joins TRBV2 to TRBJ1-2, with 12 bases lining up with TRBD1. V gave up 6 bases and J gave up 4 bases; unmatched junction bases: 3. Per the germline V gene, CDR1 is SNHLY and CDR2 is FYNNEI. The CDR3 extends over 14 amino acids.

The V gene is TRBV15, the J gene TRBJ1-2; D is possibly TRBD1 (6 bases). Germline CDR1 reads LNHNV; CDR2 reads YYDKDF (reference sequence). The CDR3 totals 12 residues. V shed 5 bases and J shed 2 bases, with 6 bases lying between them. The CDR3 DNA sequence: TGTGCCACCAGCGACAGGAACTATGGCTACACCTTC. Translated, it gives CATSDRNYGYTF.

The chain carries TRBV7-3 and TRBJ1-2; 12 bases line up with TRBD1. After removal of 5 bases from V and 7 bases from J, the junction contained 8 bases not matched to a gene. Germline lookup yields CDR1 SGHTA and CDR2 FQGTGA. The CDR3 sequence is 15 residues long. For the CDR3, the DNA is TGTGCCAGCAGCCCAGGGGGGACAGGGGGCTCTGGCTACACCTTC. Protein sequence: CASSPGGTGGSGYTF.

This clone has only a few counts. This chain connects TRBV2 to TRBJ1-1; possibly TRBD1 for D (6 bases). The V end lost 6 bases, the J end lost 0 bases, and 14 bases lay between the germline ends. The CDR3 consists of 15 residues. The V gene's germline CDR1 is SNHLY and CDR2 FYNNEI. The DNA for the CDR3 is TGTGCCAGCAGAAGACAGAGGGGGATGAACACTGAAGCTTTCTTT. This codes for CASRRQRGMNTEAFF.

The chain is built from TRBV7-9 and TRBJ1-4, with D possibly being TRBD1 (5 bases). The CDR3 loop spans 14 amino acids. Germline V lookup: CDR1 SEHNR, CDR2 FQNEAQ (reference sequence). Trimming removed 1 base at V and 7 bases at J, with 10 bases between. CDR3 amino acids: CASSLDGGGEKLFF. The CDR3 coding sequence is TGTGCCAGCAGCTTAGACGGCGGGGGTGAAAAACTGTTTTTT.

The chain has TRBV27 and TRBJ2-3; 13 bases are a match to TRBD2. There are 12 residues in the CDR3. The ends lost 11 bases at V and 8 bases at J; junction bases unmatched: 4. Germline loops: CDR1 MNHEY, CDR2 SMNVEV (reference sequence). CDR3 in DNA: TGTGCCGGACTAGCGGGAGTAGGTACGCAGTATTTT. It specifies CAGLAGVGTQYF.

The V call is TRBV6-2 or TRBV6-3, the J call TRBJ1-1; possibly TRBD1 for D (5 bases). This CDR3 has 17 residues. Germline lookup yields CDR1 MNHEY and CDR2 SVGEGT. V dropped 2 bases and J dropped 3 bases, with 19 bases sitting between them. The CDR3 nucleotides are TGTGCCAGCAGTTACCCCTGGCCCGGACACCTAGACACTGAAGCTTTCTTT. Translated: CASSYPWPGHLDTEAFF.

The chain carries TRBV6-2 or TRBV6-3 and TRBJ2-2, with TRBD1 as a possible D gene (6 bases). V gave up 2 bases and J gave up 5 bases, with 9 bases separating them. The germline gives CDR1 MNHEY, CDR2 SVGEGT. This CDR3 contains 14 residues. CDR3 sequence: CASSYTGRTGELFF. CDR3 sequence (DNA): TGTGCCAGCAGTTACACAGGGCGAACCGGGGAGCTGTTTTTT.

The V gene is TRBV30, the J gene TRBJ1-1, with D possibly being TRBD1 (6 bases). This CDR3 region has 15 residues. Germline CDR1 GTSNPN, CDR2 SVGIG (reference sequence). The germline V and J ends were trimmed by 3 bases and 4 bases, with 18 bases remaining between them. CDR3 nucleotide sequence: TGTGCCTGGAGAAGGGGGGGTTGGAGCCTCACTGAAGCTTTCTTT. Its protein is CAWRRGGWSLTEAFF. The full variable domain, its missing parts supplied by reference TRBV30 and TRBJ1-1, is SQTIHQWPATLVQPVGSPLSLECTVEGTSNPNLYWYRQAAGRGLQLLFYSVGIGQISSEVPQNLSASRPQDRQFILSSKKLLLSDSGFYLCAWRRGGWSLTEAFFGQGTRLTVV.

The CDR3 bases are TGTGCCAGCAGCCCGAGACAGGACCACTCCTACGAGCAGTACTTC. This encodes CASSPRQDHSYEQYF. The J gene is TRBJ2-7, the V gene TRBV3-1 (or the pseudogene TRBV3-2), with a tentative D call TRBD1 (6 bases). CDR1 and CDR2 (germline): LGHDT, YNNKEL (reference sequence). V lost 4 bases, J lost 0 bases, and 13 bases lay in between. There are 15 residues in the CDR3.

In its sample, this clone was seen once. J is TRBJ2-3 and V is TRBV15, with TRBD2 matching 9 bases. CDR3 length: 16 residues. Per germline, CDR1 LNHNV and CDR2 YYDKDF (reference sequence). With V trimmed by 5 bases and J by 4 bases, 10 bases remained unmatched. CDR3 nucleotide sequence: TGTGCCACCAGCCGCGTAGCGGGAGCACGAGCAGATACGCAGTATTTT. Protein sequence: CATSRVAGARADTQYF. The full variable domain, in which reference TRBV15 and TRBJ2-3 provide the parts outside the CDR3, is DAMVIQNPRYQVTQFGKPVTLSCSQTLNHNVMYWYQQKSSQAPKLLFHYYDKDFNNEADTPDNFQSRRPNTSFCFLDIRSPGLGDTAMYLCATSRVAGARADTQYFGPGTRLTVL.

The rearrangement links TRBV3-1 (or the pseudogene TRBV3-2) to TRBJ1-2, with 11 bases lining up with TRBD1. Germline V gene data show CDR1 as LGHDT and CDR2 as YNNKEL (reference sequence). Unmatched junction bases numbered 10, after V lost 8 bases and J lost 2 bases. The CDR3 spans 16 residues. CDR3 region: CASQPRTGGANYGYTF. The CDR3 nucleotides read TGTGCCAGCCAACCTCGGACAGGGGGCGCAAACTATGGCTACACCTTC.

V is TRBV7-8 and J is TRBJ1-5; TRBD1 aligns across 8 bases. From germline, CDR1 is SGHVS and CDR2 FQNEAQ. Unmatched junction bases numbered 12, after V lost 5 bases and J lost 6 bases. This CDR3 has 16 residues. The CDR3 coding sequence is TGTGCCAGCAGCCCAGGGGGGGCAGGGGGCAGTCAGCCCCAGCATTTT. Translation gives CASSPGGAGGSQPQHF.

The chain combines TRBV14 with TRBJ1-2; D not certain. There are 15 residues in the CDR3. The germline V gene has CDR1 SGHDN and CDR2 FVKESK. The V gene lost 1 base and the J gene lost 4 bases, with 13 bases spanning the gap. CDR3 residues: CASSQVALGGYGYTF. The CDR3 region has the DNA TGTGCCAGCAGCCAAGTCGCGTTGGGAGGCTATGGCTACACCTTC.

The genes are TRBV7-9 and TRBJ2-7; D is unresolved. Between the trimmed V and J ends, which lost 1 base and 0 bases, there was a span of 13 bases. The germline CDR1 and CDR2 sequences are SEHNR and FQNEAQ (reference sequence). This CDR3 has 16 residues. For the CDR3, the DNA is TGTGCCAGCAGCTTAGTATTAGGCAGGCTCTCCTACGAGCAGTACTTC. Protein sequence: CASSLVLGRLSYEQYF.

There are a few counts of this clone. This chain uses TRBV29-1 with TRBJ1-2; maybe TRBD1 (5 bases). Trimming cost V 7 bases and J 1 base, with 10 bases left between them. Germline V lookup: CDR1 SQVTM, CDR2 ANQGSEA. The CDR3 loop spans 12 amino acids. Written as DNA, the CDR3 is TGCAGCGCGACAGAAAATAACTATGGCTACACCTTC. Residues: CSATENNYGYTF.

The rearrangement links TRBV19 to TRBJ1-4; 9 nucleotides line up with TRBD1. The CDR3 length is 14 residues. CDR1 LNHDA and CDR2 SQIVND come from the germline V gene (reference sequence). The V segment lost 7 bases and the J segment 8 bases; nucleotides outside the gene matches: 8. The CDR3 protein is CASIQTGGREKLFF. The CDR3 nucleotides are TGTGCCAGTATTCAGACAGGGGGGCGAGAAAAACTGTTTTTT.

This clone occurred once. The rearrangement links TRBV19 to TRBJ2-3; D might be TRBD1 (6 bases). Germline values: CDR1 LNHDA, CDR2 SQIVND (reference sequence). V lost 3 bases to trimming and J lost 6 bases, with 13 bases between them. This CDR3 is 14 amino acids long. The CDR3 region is CASSMDSPSDTQYF. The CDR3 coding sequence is TGTGCCAGTAGTATGGACAGTCCTTCGGATACGCAGTATTTT.

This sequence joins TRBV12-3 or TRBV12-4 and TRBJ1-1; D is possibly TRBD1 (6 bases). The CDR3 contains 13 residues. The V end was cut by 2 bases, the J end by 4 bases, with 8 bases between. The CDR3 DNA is TGTGCCAGCAGTTTAAGGGGGACCACTGAAGCTTTCTTT. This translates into CASSLRGTTEAFF.

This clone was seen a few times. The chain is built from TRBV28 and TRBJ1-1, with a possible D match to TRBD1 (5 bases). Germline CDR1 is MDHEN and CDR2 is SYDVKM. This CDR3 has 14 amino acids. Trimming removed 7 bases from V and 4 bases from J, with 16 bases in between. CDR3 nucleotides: TGTGCCAGCAATTTTTTAGGGGATCGCACTGAAGCTTTCTTT. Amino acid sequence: CASNFLGDRTEAFF.

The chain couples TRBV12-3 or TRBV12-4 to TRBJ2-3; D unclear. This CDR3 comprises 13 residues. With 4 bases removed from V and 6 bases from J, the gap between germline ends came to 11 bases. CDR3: CASSSPPADTQYF. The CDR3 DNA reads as TGTGCCAGCAGTTCCCCCCCCGCGGATACGCAGTATTTT.

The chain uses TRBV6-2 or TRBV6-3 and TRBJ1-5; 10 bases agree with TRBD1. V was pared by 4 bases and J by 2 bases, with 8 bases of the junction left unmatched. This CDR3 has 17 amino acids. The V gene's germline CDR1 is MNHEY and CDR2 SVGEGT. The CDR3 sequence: CASSLDRGDPGNQPQHF. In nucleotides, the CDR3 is TGTGCCAGCAGTTTGGACAGGGGGGACCCTGGCAATCAGCCCCAGCATTTT.

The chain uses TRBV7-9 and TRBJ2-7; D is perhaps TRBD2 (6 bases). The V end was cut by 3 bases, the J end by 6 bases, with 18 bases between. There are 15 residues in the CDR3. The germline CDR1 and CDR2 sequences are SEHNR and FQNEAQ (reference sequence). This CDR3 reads CASSFGDSGAGEQYF. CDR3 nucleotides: TGTGCCAGCAGCTTCGGGGACTCCGGAGCGGGCGAGCAGTACTTC.

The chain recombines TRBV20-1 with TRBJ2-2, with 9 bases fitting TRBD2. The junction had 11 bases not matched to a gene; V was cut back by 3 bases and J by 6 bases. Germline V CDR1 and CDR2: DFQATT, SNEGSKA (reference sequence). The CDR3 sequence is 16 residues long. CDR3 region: CSASSGAAGGPGELFF. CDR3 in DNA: TGCAGTGCTAGTAGTGGGGCGGCGGGGGGGCCCGGGGAGCTGTTTTTT.

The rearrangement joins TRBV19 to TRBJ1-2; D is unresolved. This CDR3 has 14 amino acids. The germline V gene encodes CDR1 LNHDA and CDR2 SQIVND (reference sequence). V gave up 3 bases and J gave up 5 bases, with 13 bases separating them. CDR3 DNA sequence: TGTGCCAGTAGTATCGATAACAGAAGATATGGCTACACCTTC. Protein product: CASSIDNRRYGYTF.

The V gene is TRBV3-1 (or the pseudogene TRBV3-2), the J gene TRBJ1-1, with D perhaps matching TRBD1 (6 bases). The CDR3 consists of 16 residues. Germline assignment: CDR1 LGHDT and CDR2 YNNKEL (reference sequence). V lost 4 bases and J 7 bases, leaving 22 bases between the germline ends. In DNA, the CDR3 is TGTGCCAGCAGCCCATCCCGCTCGTCCAGGGGCAGTGAAGCTTTCTTT. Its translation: CASSPSRSSRGSEAFF.

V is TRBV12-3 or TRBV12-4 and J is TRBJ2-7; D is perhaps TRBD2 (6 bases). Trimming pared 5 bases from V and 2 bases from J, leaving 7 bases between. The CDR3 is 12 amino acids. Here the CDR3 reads CASSGGTYEQYF. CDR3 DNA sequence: TGTGCCAGCAGTGGGGGGACCTACGAGCAGTACTTC.

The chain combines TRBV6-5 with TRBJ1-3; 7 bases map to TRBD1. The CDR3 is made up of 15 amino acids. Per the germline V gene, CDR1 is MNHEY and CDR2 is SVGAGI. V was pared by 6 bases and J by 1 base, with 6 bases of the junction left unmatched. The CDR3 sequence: CASSSTTGSGNTIYF. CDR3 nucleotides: TGTGCCAGCAGCAGCACGACAGGGTCTGGAAACACCATATATTTT.

For the CDR3, the DNA is TGTGCCAGCAGCGTAGAGGGTAGCGGGTACAATGAGCAGTTCTTC. Translating it yields CASSVEGSGYNEQFF. The chain recombines TRBV9 with TRBJ2-1; 7 bases agree with TRBD2. There are 15 residues in the CDR3. The germline V gene has CDR1 SGDLS and CDR2 YYNGEE. Trimming at V came to 0 bases and at J to 4 bases, leaving 4 bases not matched to a gene.